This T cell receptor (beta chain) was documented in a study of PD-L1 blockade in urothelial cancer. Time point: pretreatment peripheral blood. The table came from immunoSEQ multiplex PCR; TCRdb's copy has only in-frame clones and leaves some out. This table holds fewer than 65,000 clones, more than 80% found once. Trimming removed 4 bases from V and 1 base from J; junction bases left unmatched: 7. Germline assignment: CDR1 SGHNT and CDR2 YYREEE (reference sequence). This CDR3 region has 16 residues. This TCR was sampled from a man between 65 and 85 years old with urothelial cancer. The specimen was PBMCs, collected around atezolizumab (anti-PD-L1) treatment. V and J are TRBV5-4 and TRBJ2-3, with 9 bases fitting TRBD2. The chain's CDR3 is CASSPLAGAGTDTQYF. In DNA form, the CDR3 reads TGTGCCAGCAGCCCGTTAGCGGGAGCTGGCACAGATACGCAGTATTTT. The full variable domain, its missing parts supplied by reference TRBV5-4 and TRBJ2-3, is ETGVTQSPTHLIKTRGQQVTLRCSSQSGHNTVSWYQQALGQGPQFIFQYYREEENGRGNFPPRFSGLQFPNYSSELNVNALELDDSALYLCASSPLAGAGTDTQYFGPGTRLTVL.